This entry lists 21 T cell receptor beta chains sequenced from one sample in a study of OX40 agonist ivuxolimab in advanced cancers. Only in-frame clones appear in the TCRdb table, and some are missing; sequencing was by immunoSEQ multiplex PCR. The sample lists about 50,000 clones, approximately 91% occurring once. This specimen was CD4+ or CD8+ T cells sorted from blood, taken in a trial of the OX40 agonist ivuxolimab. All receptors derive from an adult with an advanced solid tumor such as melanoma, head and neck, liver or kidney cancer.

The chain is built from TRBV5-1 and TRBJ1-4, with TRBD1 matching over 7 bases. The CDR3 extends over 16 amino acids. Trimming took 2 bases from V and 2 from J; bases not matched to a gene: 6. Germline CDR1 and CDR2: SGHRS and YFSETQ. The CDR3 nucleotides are TGCGCCAGCAGCTTAGCGCCACAGGGGACTAATGAAAAACTGTTTTTT. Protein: CASSLAPQGTNEKLFF.

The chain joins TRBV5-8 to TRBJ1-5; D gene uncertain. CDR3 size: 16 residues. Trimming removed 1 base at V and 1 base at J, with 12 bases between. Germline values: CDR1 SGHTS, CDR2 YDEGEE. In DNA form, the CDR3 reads TGTGCCAGCAGCTTGTCGATCGTGAGGAGCAATCAGCCCCAGCATTTT. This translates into CASSLSIVRSNQPQHF.

CDR3 residues: CAWSVLGQGPHTEAFF. The CDR3 DNA reads as TGTGCCTGGAGTGTACTGGGCCAGGGGCCGCACACTGAAGCTTTCTTT. The chain couples TRBV30 to TRBJ1-1; D is perhaps TRBD1 (6 bases). Germline assignment: CDR1 GTSNPN and CDR2 SVGIG (reference sequence). The CDR3 loop spans 16 amino acids. V was cut by 0 bases and J by 3 bases, with 17 bases left in between.

The CDR3 nucleotides are TGTGCCCGTAGGACTAGAGGCACCGGGGAGCTGTTTTTT. Its protein product is CARRTRGTGELFF. J is TRBJ2-2 and V is TRBV30, with 7 bases matching TRBD2. V lost 8 bases to trimming and J lost 4 bases; unmatched junction nucleotides: 7. This CDR3 has 13 residues. In germline, CDR1 is GTSNPN, CDR2 SVGIG (reference sequence).

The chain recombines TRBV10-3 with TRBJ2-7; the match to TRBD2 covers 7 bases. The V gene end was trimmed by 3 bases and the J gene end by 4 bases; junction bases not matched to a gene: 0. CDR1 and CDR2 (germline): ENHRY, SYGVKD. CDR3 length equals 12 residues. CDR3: CAISDGGYEQYF. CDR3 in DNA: TGTGCCATCAGTGACGGGGGGTACGAGCAGTACTTC.

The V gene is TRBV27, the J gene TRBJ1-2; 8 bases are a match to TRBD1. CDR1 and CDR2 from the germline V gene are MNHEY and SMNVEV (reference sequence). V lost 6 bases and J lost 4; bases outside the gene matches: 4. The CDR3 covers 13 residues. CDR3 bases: TGTGCCAGCAGCGCCGACAGGGGCTATGGCTACACCTTC. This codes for CASSADRGYGYTF.

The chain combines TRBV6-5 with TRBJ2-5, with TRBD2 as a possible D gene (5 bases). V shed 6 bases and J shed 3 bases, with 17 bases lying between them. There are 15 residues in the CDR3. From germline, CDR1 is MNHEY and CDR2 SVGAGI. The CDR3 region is CASRSLGSGKETQYF. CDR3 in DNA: TGTGCCAGCAGATCCTTAGGCTCCGGGAAAGAGACCCAGTACTTC.

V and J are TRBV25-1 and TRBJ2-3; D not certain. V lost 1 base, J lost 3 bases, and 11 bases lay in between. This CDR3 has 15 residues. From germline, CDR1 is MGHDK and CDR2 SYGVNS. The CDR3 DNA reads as TGTGCCAGCAGTGAATCGGTAGCTCGAACAGATACGCAGTATTTT. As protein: CASSESVARTDTQYF.

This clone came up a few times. The CDR3, as DNA: TGTGCCAGCAGCTCTAGCGGGAGAACCGGGGAGCTGTTTTTT. This translates into CASSSSGRTGELFF. The chain employs TRBV7-7 and TRBJ2-2, with 10 bases aligning to TRBD2. With V trimmed by 4 bases and J by 5 bases, 1 base remained unmatched. The germline V gene encodes CDR1 SSHAT and CDR2 FNYEAQ (reference sequence). This CDR3 region has 14 residues.

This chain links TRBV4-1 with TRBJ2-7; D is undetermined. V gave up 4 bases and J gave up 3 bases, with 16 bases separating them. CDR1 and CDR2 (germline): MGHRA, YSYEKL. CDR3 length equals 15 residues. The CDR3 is CASSLGEADVYEQYF. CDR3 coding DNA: TGCGCCAGCAGCCTCGGCGAGGCAGACGTCTACGAGCAGTACTTC.

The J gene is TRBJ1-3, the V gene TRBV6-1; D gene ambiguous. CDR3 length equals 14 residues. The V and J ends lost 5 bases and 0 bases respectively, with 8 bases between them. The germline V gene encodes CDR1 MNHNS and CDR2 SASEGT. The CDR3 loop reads CASSPEVSGNTIYF. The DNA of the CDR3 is TGTGCCAGCAGTCCCGAAGTCTCTGGAAACACCATATATTTT.

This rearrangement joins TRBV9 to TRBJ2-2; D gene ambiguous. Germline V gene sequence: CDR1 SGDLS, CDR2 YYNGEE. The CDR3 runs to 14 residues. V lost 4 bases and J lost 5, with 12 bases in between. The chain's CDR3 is CASSWDSRTGELFF. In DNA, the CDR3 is TGTGCCAGCAGCTGGGATAGCAGGACCGGGGAGCTGTTTTTT.

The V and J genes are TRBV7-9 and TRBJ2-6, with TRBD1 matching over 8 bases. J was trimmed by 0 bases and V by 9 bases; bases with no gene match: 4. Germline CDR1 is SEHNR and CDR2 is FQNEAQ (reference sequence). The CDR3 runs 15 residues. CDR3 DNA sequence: TGTGCCAGTACGGGACAGGCCTCTGGGGCCAACGTCCTGACTTTC. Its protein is CASTGQASGANVLTF.

DNA of the CDR3: TGTGCCAGCAGTTCCCACAGGGTTGCAACTAATGAAAAACTGTTTTTT. Amino acid sequence: CASSSHRVATNEKLFF. The chain carries TRBV28 and TRBJ1-4; tentatively, D is TRBD1 (6 bases). Per germline, CDR1 MDHEN and CDR2 SYDVKM. V gave up 4 bases and J gave up 0 bases, with 12 bases separating them. There are 16 residues in the CDR3.

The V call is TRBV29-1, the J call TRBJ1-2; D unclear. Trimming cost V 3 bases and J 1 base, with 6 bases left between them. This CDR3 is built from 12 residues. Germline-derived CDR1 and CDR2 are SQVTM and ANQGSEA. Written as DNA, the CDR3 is TGCAGCGTTGAGCAGTTTAACTATGGCTACACCTTC. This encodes CSVEQFNYGYTF. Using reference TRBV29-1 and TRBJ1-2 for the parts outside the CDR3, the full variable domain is SAVISQKPSRDICQRGTSLTIQCQVDSQVTMMFWYRQQPGQSLTLIATANQGSEATYESGFVIDKFPISRPNLTFSTLTVSNMSPEDSSIYLCSVEQFNYGYTFGSGTRLTVV.

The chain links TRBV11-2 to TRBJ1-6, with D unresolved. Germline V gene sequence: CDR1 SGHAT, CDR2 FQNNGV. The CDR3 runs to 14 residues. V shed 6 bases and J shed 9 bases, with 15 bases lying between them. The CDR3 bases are TGTGCCAGCAGAACACCCGGGCCCCCTTCACCCCTCCACTTT. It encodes CASRTPGPPSPLHF.

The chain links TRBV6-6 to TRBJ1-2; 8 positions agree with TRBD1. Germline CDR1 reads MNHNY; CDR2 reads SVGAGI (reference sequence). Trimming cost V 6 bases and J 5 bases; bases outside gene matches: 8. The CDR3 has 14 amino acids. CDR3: CASSDRGISYGYTF. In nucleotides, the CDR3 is TGTGCCAGCAGCGACAGGGGAATATCTTATGGCTACACCTTC.

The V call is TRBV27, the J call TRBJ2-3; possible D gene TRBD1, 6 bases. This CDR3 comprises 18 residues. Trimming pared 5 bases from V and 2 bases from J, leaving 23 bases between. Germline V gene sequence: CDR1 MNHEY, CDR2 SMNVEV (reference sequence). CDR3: CASSGYFTGMKNTDTQYF. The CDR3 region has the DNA TGTGCCAGCAGTGGCTACTTTACAGGGATGAAAAACACAGATACGCAGTATTTT.

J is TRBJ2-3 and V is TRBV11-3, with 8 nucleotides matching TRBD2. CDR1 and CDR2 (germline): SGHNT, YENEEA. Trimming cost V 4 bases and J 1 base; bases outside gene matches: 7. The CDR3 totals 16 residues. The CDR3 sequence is CASSWGLVSRTDTQYF. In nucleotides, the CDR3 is TGTGCCAGCAGCTGGGGACTAGTTTCGCGCACAGATACGCAGTATTTT. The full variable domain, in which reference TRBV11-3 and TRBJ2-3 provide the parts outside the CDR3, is EAGVVQSPRYKIIEKKQPVAFWCNPISGHNTLYWYLQNLGQGPELLIRYENEEAVDDSQLPKDRFSAERLKGVDSTLKIQPAELGDSAVYLCASSWGLVSRTDTQYFGPGTRLTVL.

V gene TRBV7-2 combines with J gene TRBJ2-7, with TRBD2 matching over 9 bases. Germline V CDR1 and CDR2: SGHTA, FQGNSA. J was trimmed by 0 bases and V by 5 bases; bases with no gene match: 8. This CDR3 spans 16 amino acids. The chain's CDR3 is CASSPNIAGDSYEQYF. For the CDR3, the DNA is TGTGCCAGCAGCCCCAACATAGCGGGAGACTCCTACGAGCAGTACTTC.

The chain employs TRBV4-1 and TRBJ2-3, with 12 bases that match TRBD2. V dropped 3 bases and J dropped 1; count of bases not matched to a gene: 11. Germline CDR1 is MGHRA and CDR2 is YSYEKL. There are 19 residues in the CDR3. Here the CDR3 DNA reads TGCGCCAGCAGCCAGGGTCCTTGGACTAGCGGGACACGCACAGATACGCAGTATTTT. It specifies CASSQGPWTSGTRTDTQYF.